Following are 26 T cell receptor beta chains from one sample sequenced in a study of tumor-infiltrating lymphocytes in primary liver carcinoma. Bulk tissue was left unsorted, and RNA and DNA were co-extracted from approximately 20-30 mg of it. TCR beta cDNA came from roughly 450 ng total RNA, primed with a constant-region primer. Libraries of TCR beta came from three nested multiplex PCR rounds with slightly modified ARM-PCR. The first two PCR rounds used TRBV1-TRBV30 forward primers with a C-beta reverse primer, 10 to 11 cycles each. TCRdb called the multiplex PCR reads again in MiXCR, with one record for every CDR3 protein. The data hold around 100,000 distinct CDR3 sequences, with approximately 70% observed a single time. The sample comprised liver tumor tissue from sampling region 2. Specified subset: tumor region T2, inferior pole. These receptors were collected from a woman aged 60-75 years with primary liver carcinoma and hepatitis B virus infection.

This clonotype was recorded only once. The junction departs from the called germline gene at one end, perhaps through a read error. This rearrangement joins TRBV6-5 to TRBJ2-5; perhaps TRBD1 as D (7 bases). The V gene's germline CDR1 is MNHEY and CDR2 SVGAGI. This CDR3 region has 14 residues. For the CDR3, the DNA is TGTGCCAGCGCTGGAGGGGGCTTTCAAGAGACCCGGTACTTC. Its translation is CASAGGGFQETRYF.

Remarks on this clonotype: The final CDR3 position lacks the conserved phenylalanine or tryptophan, pointing to a likely read error. The chain joins TRBV30 to TRBJ2-7, with a possible D match to TRBD1 (6 bases). Between the trimmed V and J ends, which lost 0 bases and 4 bases, there was a span of 13 bases. This CDR3 spans 14 amino acids. Germline V lookup: CDR1 GTSNPN, CDR2 SVGIG (reference sequence). The CDR3 spells CAWSVGTWWYEQYL. CDR3 in DNA: TGTGCCTGGAGTGTAGGGACATGGTGGTACGAGCAGTACTTA.

Comments on this clonotype: A read error may account for a junction end that differs from germline. The J gene is TRBJ2-7, the V gene TRBV11-3, with 8 bases lining up with TRBD1. The length of the CDR3 is 15 residues. Germline V lookup: CDR1 SGHNT, CDR2 YENEEA. The DNA of the CDR3 is TGTGCCAGCGGCCCCTCGGCAGGGGGCAACTACGATCAGTACTTC. Translating it yields CASGPSAGGNYDQYF.

As for this clonotype: No conserved phenylalanine or tryptophan is present at the end of the CDR3, so a read error is the likely explanation. This sequence joins TRBV11-2 and TRBJ2-2, with D possibly matching TRBD2 (5 bases). Germline values: CDR1 SGHAT, CDR2 FQNNGV. CDR3 size: 13 residues. Here the CDR3 reads CASILDRTEELFS. Here the CDR3 DNA reads TGTGCCAGCATCTTAGATAGGACTGAGGAGCTGTTTTCT.

The chain joins TRBV12-3 or TRBV12-4 to TRBJ1-1; possible D gene TRBD1, 6 bases. Trimming left V 9 bases short and J 6 bases short, with 20 bases between. The CDR3 has 14 residues. CDR3 sequence (DNA): TGTGCCAGTAGGGCAAGAGGGGGATTATCTGAAGCTTTCTTT. It yields the protein CASRARGGLSEAFF.

This clonotype was recorded at least ten times. This rearrangement joins TRBV5-4 to TRBJ1-1; no definite D call. The length of the CDR3 is 14 residues. The V and J ends lost 4 bases and 1 base respectively, with 11 bases between them. CDR1 and CDR2 from the germline V gene are SGHNT and YYREEE (reference sequence). CDR3 in DNA: TGTGCCAGCAGCCCTCAGACGGAGAACACTGAAGCTTTCTTT. This gives the protein CASSPQTENTEAFF.

About this clonotype itself: One junction end does not reproduce the germline sequence, and a read error may be involved. The gene calls are TRBV6-5 and TRBJ1-5; D call uncertain. The CDR3 has 13 residues. CDR1 and CDR2 from the germline V gene are MNHEY and SVGAGI. The CDR3: CACSYGINQPQHF. The CDR3 nucleotides read TGTGCCTGCAGCTACGGAATCAATCAGCCCCAGCATTTT.

This chain joins TRBV29-1 and TRBJ2-1, with 8 bases that match TRBD2. V dropped 8 bases and J dropped 7; count of bases not matched to a gene: 13. Per germline, CDR1 SQVTM and CDR2 ANQGSEA. The CDR3 has 14 amino acids. The CDR3 sequence: CSLEPSGSLNEQFF. In nucleotides, the CDR3 is TGCAGCCTAGAGCCCAGCGGGAGTTTGAATGAGCAGTTCTTC.

As concerns this clonotype: The junction differs from germline at one of its ends, possibly a read error. The V gene is TRBV28, the J gene TRBJ1-5, with D uncertain. Germline V lookup: CDR1 MDHEN, CDR2 SYDVKM. CDR3 length: 13 amino acids. CDR3 in DNA: TGTGCCAGCAGTTTAAACAACAATCAGCTCCAGCATTTT. Encoded protein: CASSLNNNQLQHF. Supplemented by reference TRBV28 and TRBJ1-5, the full variable domain reads DVKVTQSSRYLVKRTGEKVFLECVQDMDHENMFWYRQDPGLGLRLIYFSYDVKMKEKGDIPEGYSVSREKKERFSLILESASTNQTSMYLCASSLNNNQLQHFGDGTRLSIL.

This clonotype was counted once. This sequence joins TRBV4-1 and TRBJ1-6, with a possible D match to TRBD1 (6 bases). The germline V gene encodes CDR1 MGHRA and CDR2 YSYEKL. Trimming removed 4 bases at V and 8 bases at J, with 21 bases between. This CDR3 has 17 residues. CDR3 bases: TGCGCCAGCAGCCCAAGCCTGCCAGGACAGAGGGATTCACCCCTCCACTTT. It encodes CASSPSLPGQRDSPLHF.

A note on this clonotype: No conserved phenylalanine or tryptophan ends this CDR3, so it is likely a read error. V and J are TRBV28 and TRBJ2-7; TRBD2 agrees at 8 bases. Germline V CDR1 and CDR2: MDHEN, SYDVKM. Trimming cost V 7 bases and J 5 bases; bases outside gene matches: 16. The CDR3 runs 16 residues. Here the CDR3 DNA reads TGTGCCAGCACCCGCCGGTCAGCGGGAGTTCAACACGAGCAGTACCTC. This encodes CASTRRSAGVQHEQYL.

In this sample, this clonotype turned up once. Since a much larger clone is just one base distant, this may be a read error. The rearrangement uses TRBV5-1 and TRBJ2-3, with 8 bases identical to TRBD1. Germline assignment: CDR1 SGHRS and CDR2 YFSETQ. The CDR3 is made up of 16 amino acids. CDR3 loop: CASSLGQGSGTDTHYF. As DNA, the CDR3 is TGCGCCAGCAGCTTAGGACAGGGCAGCGGCACAGATACGCACTATTTT.

The genes are TRBV4-2 and TRBJ1-1, with D unclear. Germline CDR1 reads LGHNA; CDR2 reads YNFKEQ. The CDR3 extends over 12 amino acids. DNA of the CDR3: TGTGTCTGCAGCCAAGATAACACTGAAGCTTTCTTT. Its protein product is CVCSQDNTEAFF.

As concerns this clonotype: This CDR3 is missing its conserved last phenylalanine or tryptophan, likely due to a read error. The chain joins TRBV5-1 to TRBJ2-1, with D possibly called TRBD1 or TRBD2 (5 bases each). This CDR3 is built from 14 residues. Germline V gives CDR1 SGHRS, CDR2 YFSETQ. As DNA, the CDR3 is TGCGCCAGCAGTTTGGCCGGGGCATACAATGAGCAGTTCATC. The encoded protein is CASSLAGAYNEQFI.

For this clonotype: One end of the junction fails to match germline, which may point to a read error. The V gene is TRBV5-1, the J gene TRBJ1-2, with D perhaps matching TRBD1 (6 bases). The germline CDR1 and CDR2 sequences are SGHRS and YFSETQ. The CDR3 spans 15 residues. CDR3 sequence reads: CACSLSGTRGDGYTF. CDR3 DNA: TGCGCCTGCAGCTTGTCCGGGACACGGGGAGATGGTTACACCTTC.

In this sample, this clonotype turned up once. One end of the junction does not line up with germline, which may come from a read error. This sequence joins TRBV4-1 and TRBJ2-7; possible D gene TRBD1, 6 bases. Looked up from germline, CDR1 is MGHRA and CDR2 is YSYEKL. This CDR3 has 13 residues. The CDR3 loop reads CASNQQGECEQYF. CDR3 DNA sequence: TGCGCCAGCAACCAACAGGGAGAATGCGAGCAGTACTTC.

Comments on this clonotype: One end of the junction is discordant with germline, which a read error may explain. The chain is built from TRBV12-3 or TRBV12-4 and TRBJ2-2; D possibly matches TRBD1 or TRBD2 (5 bases each). This CDR3 comprises 15 residues. The CDR3 DNA reads TGTGCCAGCAGTTTAAGGCAGGGAAACACCGGGAAGCTGTTTTTT. It yields the protein CASSLRQGNTGKLFF.

This chain uses TRBV28 with TRBJ2-1; TRBD2 is a possible D gene (6 bases). CDR3 size: 16 residues. Germline lookup yields CDR1 MDHEN and CDR2 SYDVKM. Trimming took off 7 bases at V and 7 bases at J, with 23 bases between the two ends. The CDR3 loop reads CASTATSLRSPNEQFF. In DNA form, the CDR3 reads TGTGCCAGCACCGCCACTAGCTTGAGATCTCCTAATGAGCAGTTCTTC.

This rearrangement joins TRBV29-1 to TRBJ1-1; possibly TRBD1 for D (5 bases). The V end lost 6 bases, the J end lost 0 bases, and 23 bases lay between the germline ends. Germline V gene data show CDR1 as SQVTM and CDR2 as ANQGSEA. The length of the CDR3 is 17 residues. The chain's CDR3 is CSVLLRGRSPMNTEAFF. CDR3 DNA: TGCAGCGTCCTCCTTCGGGGCAGAAGCCCCATGAACACTGAAGCTTTCTTT.

With regard to this clonotype: This CDR3 is missing its conserved last phenylalanine or tryptophan, likely due to a read error. The gene calls are TRBV7-3 and TRBJ2-1, with 7 positions matching TRBD2. CDR1 is SGHTA, CDR2 FQGTGA, per germline. This CDR3 comprises 15 residues. After removal of 4 bases from V and 10 bases from J, the junction contained 13 bases not matched to a gene. This CDR3 is CASSSHAGVSNEQFL. In DNA form, the CDR3 reads TGTGCCAGCAGCTCCCACGCGGGAGTCTCGAACGAGCAGTTCCTC.

With respect to this clonotype: It may be a read error: a sequence one base away is much more abundant. In DNA form, the CDR3 reads TGTGTCAGCAGCCGAGTAGCACAGGCGAAAGAGACCCAGTACTTC. As protein: CVSSRVAQAKETQYF. The chain recombines TRBV12-3 or TRBV12-4 with TRBJ2-5; possibly TRBD1 for D (5 bases). The CDR3 runs 15 residues.

Notes on this clonotype: At one end the junction does not follow the germline gene, possibly because of a read error. The V call is TRBV11-3, the J call TRBJ1-1, with 7 positions matching TRBD1. Germline loops: CDR1 SGHNT, CDR2 YENEEA. This CDR3 has 17 amino acids. The DNA for the CDR3 is TGTGCCAGCAGCCCGGGACAGAGGTCCGCTTTGAACACTGAAACTTTCTTC. This sequence encodes CASSPGQRSALNTETFF.

As regards this clonotype: A much larger clone sits a single nucleotide away, making a read error possible. The chain joins TRBV28 to TRBJ2-1; D is perhaps TRBD2 (6 bases). The CDR3 runs 16 residues. Trimming pared 6 bases from V and 1 base from J, leaving 16 bases between. The germline V gene has CDR1 MDHEN and CDR2 SYDVKM. For the CDR3, the DNA is TGTGCCAGCAGACCTACTAGCACCAAATCCTACAATGAGCAGTTCTTC. Protein sequence: CASRPTSTKSYNEQFF.

V and J are TRBV12-3 or TRBV12-4 and TRBJ1-5; a weak D match, TRBD2 (5 bases). The J call is in doubt because the DNA end fits TRBJ2-3 better. The CDR3 is 16 residues long. CDR3 amino acids: CASNSLGVNSNQPQYF. CDR3 DNA sequence: TGTGCCAGCAATAGCCTCGGGGTAAACAGCAATCAGCCCCAGTATTTT.

This clonotype was observed many times. This rearrangement joins TRBV29-1 to TRBJ2-2, with 7 bases identical to TRBD1. Germline V gene sequence: CDR1 SQVTM, CDR2 ANQGSEA. With 6 bases clipped from V and 7 bases from J, the junction kept 8 bases outside the gene matches. This CDR3 contains 13 residues. CDR3: CSVVTGLDGELFF. The DNA for the CDR3 is TGCAGCGTCGTGACAGGGTTGGACGGGGAGCTGTTTTTT.

In this sample, this clonotype turned up once. One base away lies a much larger clone, so this may be a sequencing read error. This chain links TRBV6-4 with TRBJ2-1; the D is unclear. V lost 2 bases, J lost 6 bases, and 11 bases lay in between. The CDR3 consists of 14 residues. Per the germline V gene, CDR1 is MRHNA and CDR2 is SNTAGT. CDR3 bases: TGTGCCAGCAGTGACGGGAACTTCCCCAATGAGCAGTTCTTC. Translating gives CASSDGNFPNEQFF.